This TCR beta chain was sequenced for a study of blood T cell repertoires in COVID-19 (dated by TCRdb to 2018 to 2021). With respect to the entire study: Samples covering the acute and convalescent phases of COVID-19 were provided by collaborators in the United States, Italy and Spain. The material from the prospective study consisted of cDNA or gDNA derived from T cells, B-cell-depleted T cells, or PBMCs. The dataset comprised deeply sampled blood TCRbeta repertoires from subjects exposed to, actively infected with, or recovered from COVID-19. The repertoires were released in a freely available public database meant as a resource for research on the immune response to SARS-CoV-2. The samples were drawn from the first 160 participants of the ongoing ImmuneRACE study and from under 1,500 subjects provided by 6 global collaborators. Sample metadata almost always included a de-identified subject ID, COVID-19 status, age in years and sex. Where available, HLA class I and class II types were obtained from metadata supplied by the sample provider rather than from assay-based typing.

Collaborating institutions collected whole blood in K2EDTA tubes following their own protocols. Collaborator samples were shipped for TCRbeta analysis as frozen whole blood, isolated PBMCs, or DNA extracted from either sample type. A note on this clone: Its target antigen remains unknown. Base quality data are lacking; no much larger clone is found one base away.

TCRbeta CDR3 regions were amplified from genomic DNA by means of the immunoSEQ Assay, a bias-controlled multiplex PCR. The paper's data handling went like this. Within the assay, amplification of reference gene primers was used to estimate how many nucleated cells each sample contained. To quantify the absolute abundance of each unique TCRbeta CDR3 rearrangement, sequence reads were collapsed and filtered. Productive Simpson clonality was computed per sample as the square root of Simpson's diversity index over productive rearrangements. This immuneACCESS table, as held by TCRdb, lists in-frame sequences with V and J called but not all clones. Of the missing ones, under half trace to an unresolved V gene in checked studies; the others have no known cause. That table gives V, J and clone size, and the DNA gave D and trimming. Recorded for this sample are just over 60,000 clones; roughly 80% of them occurred a single time. Jointly, the top ten make up about 20% of the sample.

Study-wide conclusions, independent of this receptor: The quantity of clinical and demographic metadata differed by source and by participant and was supplied without curation.

The germline V gene provides CDR1 MNHEY and CDR2 SVGEGT. The junction shows trimming of 2 bases on V and 4 bases on J, plus 12 bases between the germline ends. The CDR3 numbers 15 residues from cysteine through phenylalanine. Solely the CDR3 DNA is kept, with 45 bases framed from the first base. The sequenced sample consisted of peripheral blood. The chain was built from TRBV6-2 or TRBV6-3 and TRBJ1-5; 5 matching bases give a weak D call of TRBD1. The TCR comes from a man aged 60-69 years with acute or convalescent COVID-19. CDR3 loop: CASSYGRTSNQPQHF. The nucleotide sequence is given as TGTGCCAGCAGTTACGGCAGGACAAGTAATCAGCCCCAGCATTTT.